This T cell receptor beta chain was recovered during a study of blood T cell repertoires in COVID-19. The CDR3 has 15 residues. CDR1 is LNHDA, CDR2 SQIVND, per germline (reference sequence). The V and J ends lost 3 bases and 7 bases, in that order; junction bases with no gene match: 8. Only in-frame clones appear in the TCRdb table, and some are missing; sequencing was by immunoSEQ multiplex PCR. The sample records roughly 130,000 clones, 90% being singletons. This clone has just one count. Input material: peripheral blood. V gene TRBV19 combines with J gene TRBJ1-5; TRBD1 matches at 8 bases. This receptor was obtained from a man aged 50-59 years with active COVID-19. CDR3 loop: CASSILGTGSQPQHF. The CDR3 region has the DNA TGTGCCAGTAGTATCCTCGGGACAGGATCCCAGCCCCAGCATTTT.